The present T cell receptor (beta chain) was sequenced within a study of post-analysis software for immune sequencing data. A remark on this clonotype: Its matching antigen is unknown.

Unique molecular identifiers were present in the TCR beta cDNA libraries. TCRdb independently ran MiXCR on the PCR reads; one entry per CDR3 protein. This table has around 190,000 distinct CDR3 sequences, roughly 30% appearing once. The CDR3 length is 14 residues. The junction had 9 bases not matched to a gene; V was cut back by 4 bases and J by 3 bases. Germline lookup yields CDR1 SQVTM and CDR2 ANQGSEA. Study-level points and caveats: Five TRBV segments were more frequent in patients than controls; TRBV5-6, TRBV5-1 and TRBV20-1 belonged to this group. Co-batched samples clustered tightly together by F measure. Compared with controls, patients showed significantly lower normalized Chao1 diversity.

The sample comprised blood. This TCR was recovered from a girl under 18 with multiple sclerosis. The chain joins TRBV29-1 to TRBJ2-7, with 7 bases that match TRBD1. The CDR3 loop is CSVVQGYRGYEQYF. CDR3 DNA: TGCAGCGTTGTCCAAGGGTACAGGGGCTACGAGCAGTACTTC.